This T cell receptor beta chain came from a study of cytomegalovirus exposure and HLA in healthy donors (dated by TCRdb to between 2016 and 2019). Turning to the overall study: An earlier analysis of approximately 640 of the donors reported more than 250 Gb of sequence data and some 120 million unique TCR beta sequences from roughly 200 million T cells. Across approximately 420 genotyped donors of the cohort, an average of approximately 220,000 unique TCR beta nucleotide sequences per donor were sequenced, and 15% to 20% of those sequences were non-productive. About 310 gigabases of sequencing data and tens of millions of unique TCR sequences were included in an early release covering roughly 600 HLA-typed donors. To decide whether each TCR beta V gene segment behaved as functional or pseudogenic, an earlier analysis of approximately 600 of the donors relied on high-throughput TCR beta sequencing. Because of strong linkage in the cohort, roughly five DR-DQ haplotypes were treated as single units for association and clustering. Both class I and class II loci were covered by HLA typing, at four-digit resolution. Rather than using new phenotypic data, the later analysis identified candidate immune exposures from TCR beta sequences and from how often those sequences occurred across donors. A later analysis re-analyzed previously published TCR beta repertoires from 666 donors and added high-resolution HLA genotyping to study TCR occurrence patterns. Of the 300 to 450 genotyped donors, about 84% fell in the genetic ancestry cluster associated with self-reported Caucasian donors. All discovery cohort repertoires had been generated using a single sequencing platform. The study was designed to test whether signatures of past pathogen exposure could be identified by cataloging public T cell receptors. Typing coverage varied by locus: about 620-630 donors for A, B, C, DRB1 and DQB1; approximately 520 for DQA1; around 610 for DPA1; approximately 490 for DPB1. Besides the first cohort of roughly 660 subjects, a separate validation cohort made up of 120 different subjects was used. The study combined high-throughput TCR immunosequencing, statistical association of individual TCRs with disease status, and machine learning to predict cytomegalovirus infection status. A later genetic analysis used genome-wide SNP genotypes for about three fifths of the roughly 700 donors, treating that subset as a discovery cohort. Using immunosequencing, the study profiled T cell repertoires from 500 to 800 subjects and related those repertoires to cytomegalovirus serostatus. Donor age, sex, ethnicity and CMV serostatus were collected together with the repertoire data.

The germline V gene yields KGHSH for CDR1 and LQKENI for CDR2. Taken from cysteine to phenylalanine, the CDR3 has 14 residues. Left in the record is the CDR3 DNA by itself, 42 bases read in frame from the first base. V and J are truncated by 3 bases and 0 bases respectively, leaving an intervening sequence of 8 bases. The cohort comprised some 730 healthy bone marrow donors. Cohort members were all nominally healthy when sampled, although unrecorded immune exposures were likely present. The donor was CMV seronegative and belonged to the group of 352 seronegative cohort members. Each donor provided a peripheral blood sample, and peripheral blood mononuclear cells were used for TCR beta sequencing. The Qiagen DNeasy Blood Extraction Kit was used to extract genomic DNA from the blood cell samples. To prepare the library, the immunoSEQ multiplex PCR assay was applied. A mixture of 60 forward primers for TCR Vbeta segments and 13 reverse primers for TCR Jbeta segments was used in the multiplex PCR. The CDR3 region of rearranged TCR beta genes was amplified from genomic DNA with a multiplex PCR assay. The amplified TCR beta libraries were sequenced on the Illumina HiSeq System as 87-base-pair reads. Per the authors' processing: A later analysis counted tens of millions of unique TCR beta chains across the 550 to 750 repertoires, and 10 million to 12 million of these chains were shared by at least two donors. Raw reads were error-corrected and collapsed into unique sequences with a nearest-neighbor algorithm that merged closely related sequences to remove PCR and sequencing errors. CDR3 sequences were aligned to IMGT reference sequences to assign V, D and J gene segments. For a sequence to be retained, a match of at least six nucleotides to both a V gene segment and a J gene segment was required. Rearrangements were classified as productive when the CDR3 lacked stop codons and remained in frame with V and J, and all other rearrangements were classified as non-productive. CDR3 was defined by IMGT convention, running from the second conserved V-encoded cysteine to the conserved J-encoded phenylalanine. Sequences without an unambiguous match to a single V gene segment were excluded from the earlier analysis of 587 of the donors. An earlier analysis of under 750 of the donors called V segments functional above 56.7% productive rearrangements and segregating when the between-donor standard deviation exceeded 5%. A statistical classification framework was built to diagnose cytomegalovirus status from the catalog of TCR beta chain sequences. A later analysis assigned V and J genes by comparing TCR nucleotide sequences with IMGT/GENE-DB human TR gene sequences. A later analysis assigned CDR3 sequences and most-parsimonious VDJ recombination scenarios with the TCRdist pipeline. A later analysis defined each TCR beta chain by its CDR3 amino acid sequence plus V-gene family, and excluded reads lacking a unique V-gene family. To address suspected cross-contamination and a sequencing artifact, a later analysis removed around 590 highly shared, low-generation-probability nucleotide sequences. A later analysis calculated a clonal expansion index for each public chain from normalized within-repertoire ranks of inferred template counts. A later analysis computed generation probabilities with a VDJ recombination model fitted to out-of-frame rearrangements, and checked the results against IGoR. In a later analysis, hypergeometric tests were used to score TCR-TCR, TCR-HLA and TCR-CMV co-occurrence, with a repertoire-size bias correction applied to TCR pairs. A later analysis estimated false discovery rates by permuting HLA or CMV assignments 20 times. A later analysis grouped co-occurring TCRs with DBSCAN, adding TCRdist sequence similarity when clustering within HLA-allele-positive subsets. Repertoires with fewer than 30,000 or more than 120,000 public chains were left out of co-occurrence clustering, as were about 5 repertoires with anomalous nucleotide sharing. The immuneACCESS repertoire file appears here via TCRdb, limited to in-frame rearrangements. These files lack a portion of the clones; in checked studies, under half of the deficit traces to unresolved V genes, and the cause of the others is not known. V, J and clone size are those of that table, while D and trimming were read from the DNA. The table held for this sample gives more than 70,000 clones. The ten most abundant clones make up approximately 1.5% of the sample.

Overall study outcomes, separate from this receptor: The classifier was reported to diagnose cytomegalovirus status with high specificity and sensitivity in both the original and validation cohorts. An association between a missense DCLRE1C variant and V-gene and J-gene trimming of TCR beta chains was found in a later genetic analysis and replicated in an independent cohort. In the study, around 160 TCR beta chains were listed as associated with cytomegalovirus. Across donors, most TCR sequences were observed very rarely, whereas some public TCRs were present in many individuals. A cluster of highly shared sequence variants was judged likely to be a technical artifact of the sequencing pipeline. According to a later analysis, most CMV-associated TCR beta chains appeared to be HLA-restricted, and the HLA associations seemed to be driven largely by CMV exposure. At a false discovery rate of 0.05, a later analysis linked some 17,000 TCR beta sequences to specific HLA alleles. Broadly in line with IMGT annotations, most TCR beta V segments showed up in productive rearrangements about 87% or about 30% of the time in an earlier analysis of 587 of the donors. Because counts were too low, 15 or so rarely observed V segments, including chromosome 9 orphons, were excluded from the earlier analysis of around 590 of the donors. For the cohort, immune exposure information was limited to CMV serostatus. When HLA alleles, especially DR and DQ, strongly co-occurred, attributing TCR associations to individual alleles was difficult. This cohort had only TCR beta chains sequenced, and the lack of alpha or paired-chain data limited which features could be detected. HLA typing was unavailable for some donors at each locus, so association tests used only the typed subset. Because the 87-base-pair reads could not distinguish some IMGT-functional V segments, including TRBV6-2 and TRBV6-3, those segments were excluded. A later analysis reported that several top co-occurrence clusters appeared linked to parvovirus B19, influenza, CMV and Epstein-Barr virus. A further reported finding was that TCR beta sequences accurately predicted the HLA-A and HLA-B alleles for most subjects in the first cohort. A later genetic analysis reported fewer N-insertions in productive TCRs among donors in an Asian-associated ancestry cluster than the roughly 720-donor mean. In a later analysis, the rate of TCR association differed among HLA loci, with DRB1 alleles having the most associated TCRs and HLA-C alleles having the fewest. The authors suggested that the approach could potentially be generalized to other disease states and immunological phenotypes. Linkage disequilibrium might explain the correlated functional status among segregating V segments, but an unknown experimental factor could not be ruled out. Compared with equally common non-associated chains, HLA-associated TCR beta chains in a later analysis were more clonally expanded and had lower generation probabilities. Presence/absence analyses assumed roughly uniform sequencing depth across donors, an assumption that may not hold. Three of the identified cytomegalovirus-associated TCR beta chains were confirmed in vitro to be specific for cytomegalovirus antigens.

As concerns this clone: Its target antigen remains unknown.

The sequence links TRBV18 to TRBJ1-2; there is no confident call for the D gene. The receptor was derived from a woman aged 55-75 years in good health and CMV-seronegative. The material sequenced was PBMCs. CDR3 loop: CASSPQRTNYGYTF. Here is the DNA: TGTGCCAGCTCACCTCAGAGGACTAACTATGGCTACACCTTC. This CDR3, with the reference TRBV18 and TRBJ1-2 proteins standing in past its ends, gives the full variable domain NAGVMQNPRHLVRRRGQEARLRCSPMKGHSHVYWYRQLPEEGLKFMVYLQKENIIDESGMPKERFSAEFPKEGPSILRIQQVVRGDSAAYFCASSPQRTNYGYTFGSGTRLTVV.